This TCR beta chain originates from a study of blood T cell repertoires in COVID-19. The CDR3 covers 12 residues. CDR1 is SQVTM and CDR2 is ANQGSEA in the germline V gene. The ends were cut back, 4 bases at V and 6 bases at J, with 12 bases in the middle. In the authors' workflow: Cell counts per sample came from amplifying reference gene primers. TCRdb keeps only in-frame clones here, not all; method: immunoSEQ multiplex PCR. For V, J and clone size, that table is used; D and trimming come from the DNA. The table records some 15,000 clones, 76% of them present only once. The TCR was taken from a man in his sixties or seventies with active or convalescent COVID-19. The chain combines TRBV29-1 with TRBJ2-5, with a weak D call TRBD2 (6 bases). Sample: peripheral blood. CDR3 DNA: TGCAGCGTTGCAAGTGGGGGGAAGACCCAGTACTTC. Translation gives CSVASGGKTQYF.